This record covers a single T cell receptor beta chain. This sample is drawn from a study of blood T cell repertoires in COVID-19. In the study overall: T cells, B-cell-depleted T cells, or PBMCs provided the cDNA or gDNA that served as material.

Germline CDR1 SGHVS, CDR2 FNYEAQ. This CDR3 has 15 amino acids. V lost 4 bases, J lost 7 bases, and 20 bases lay in between. Profiled with immunoSEQ multiplex PCR; TCRdb holds only in-frame clones, not every one. This sample has more than 45,000 clones, with approximately 87% found just once. The receptor's source is an older woman with COVID-19, enrolled during active disease. The chain carries TRBV7-6 and TRBJ2-7; weak D call: TRBD2 (6 bases). The sample taken for sequencing was peripheral blood. The CDR3 loop reads CASSSPSSRGIEQYF. DNA for the CDR3: TGTGCCAGCAGCTCCCCCTCCTCGCGCGGGATTGAGCAGTACTTC.